This passage covers 9 T cell receptor beta chains from one sample sequenced in a study of shared clonotypes between healthy human individuals. Data came from immunoSEQ multiplex PCR; TCRdb stores just in-frame clones and leaves some out. The repertoire holds about 1.9 million clones, around 93% seen once, with 1.5% to 2% in the top ten. CD45RO-negative, CCR7-selected cells formed the naive CD8 fraction, which excluded terminally differentiated effector memory CD45RA+ cells. The sequenced sample was naive CD8+ T cells from PBMCs. The receptors were sampled from a man aged 18 to 29 in good health. Some clones in this sample may be carry-over from other donors' samples.

The chain joins TRBV6-5 to TRBJ2-7, with unresolved D. The CDR3 has 15 amino acids. Germline loops: CDR1 MNHEY, CDR2 SVGAGI. The V end lost 0 bases, the J end lost 3 bases, and 12 bases lay between the germline ends. The CDR3 DNA sequence: TGTGCCAGCAGTTACTCGATTGGTCCCTTCTACGAGCAGTACTTC. It yields the protein CASSYSIGPFYEQYF.

This clone was found once. V gene TRBV27 combines with J gene TRBJ2-7, with a possible D match to TRBD2 (5 bases). CDR1 and CDR2 from the germline V gene are MNHEY and SMNVEV (reference sequence). The CDR3 is 13 residues long. The V gene lost 6 bases and the J gene lost 3 bases, with 12 bases spanning the gap. The CDR3 DNA reads TGTGCCAGCAGCTCAGGCGAGGGCTACGAGCAGTACTTC. It codes for CASSSGEGYEQYF.

This chain's CDR3 is CSVVPLAGTTDTQYF. CDR3 coding DNA: TGCAGCGTTGTACCGCTAGCGGGAACCACAGATACGCAGTATTTT. The J gene is TRBJ2-3, the V gene TRBV29-1, with 9 bases lining up with TRBD2. The CDR3 totals 15 residues. From germline, CDR1 is SQVTM and CDR2 ANQGSEA. V shed 4 bases and J 2 bases; nucleotides not matched to a gene: 7.

This chain uses TRBV28 with TRBJ1-5; D call uncertain. This CDR3 has 13 residues. CDR1 and CDR2 from the germline V gene are MDHEN and SYDVKM. The germline V and J ends were trimmed by 2 bases and 9 bases, with 11 bases remaining between them. In DNA form, the CDR3 reads TGTGCCAGCAGTTTAATACTAGGCGGGCCCCAGCATTTT. This translates into CASSLILGGPQHF.

This clone was picked up one time. The chain couples TRBV28 to TRBJ2-3; possibly TRBD1 for D (6 bases). V lost 4 bases, J lost 2 bases, and 13 bases lay in between. Per the germline V gene, CDR1 is MDHEN and CDR2 is SYDVKM. The CDR3 runs 15 residues. CDR3 nucleotide sequence: TGTGCCAGCAGTTCAGGGGCCTTGGTCACAGATACGCAGTATTTT. Protein product: CASSSGALVTDTQYF.

This chain uses TRBV5-4 with TRBJ2-1, with 9 bases fitting TRBD2. The CDR3 contains 16 residues. V was pared by 4 bases and J by 0 bases, with 5 bases of the junction left unmatched. The V gene's germline CDR1 is SGHNT and CDR2 YYREEE (reference sequence). The CDR3: CASSPSGALSYNEQFF. CDR3 sequence (DNA): TGTGCCAGCAGCCCTAGCGGGGCCCTCTCCTACAATGAGCAGTTCTTC.

The V and J genes are TRBV28 and TRBJ1-4, with 11 positions matching TRBD1. CDR1 and CDR2 from the germline V gene are MDHEN and SYDVKM. This CDR3 contains 15 residues. The J segment lost 5 bases and the V segment lost 6 bases, leaving 5 bases of the junction unmatched. For the CDR3, the DNA is TGTGCCAGCAGGGACAGGGACAGGGGGAATGAAAAACTGTTTTTT. It encodes CASRDRDRGNEKLFF.

This chain uses TRBV30 with TRBJ2-1; the D gene is possibly TRBD2 (5 bases). The CDR3 consists of 13 residues. The V end lost 7 bases, the J end lost 4 bases, and 14 bases lay between the germline ends. Per germline, CDR1 GTSNPN and CDR2 SVGIG (reference sequence). CDR3 sequence (DNA): TGTGCCTCCAGCGGTCTCTATTACAATGAGCAGTTCTTC. Its protein product is CASSGLYYNEQFF.

The chain joins TRBV19 to TRBJ2-3, with D possibly being TRBD2 (6 bases). Germline loops: CDR1 LNHDA, CDR2 SQIVND (reference sequence). Trimming took 9 bases from V and 1 from J, leaving 20 bases between them. This CDR3 is built from 16 residues. Here the CDR3 DNA reads TGTGCCAGCTCCGAAACAGCGGGCGTCGGCACAGATACGCAGTATTTT. Its protein product is CASSETAGVGTDTQYF.